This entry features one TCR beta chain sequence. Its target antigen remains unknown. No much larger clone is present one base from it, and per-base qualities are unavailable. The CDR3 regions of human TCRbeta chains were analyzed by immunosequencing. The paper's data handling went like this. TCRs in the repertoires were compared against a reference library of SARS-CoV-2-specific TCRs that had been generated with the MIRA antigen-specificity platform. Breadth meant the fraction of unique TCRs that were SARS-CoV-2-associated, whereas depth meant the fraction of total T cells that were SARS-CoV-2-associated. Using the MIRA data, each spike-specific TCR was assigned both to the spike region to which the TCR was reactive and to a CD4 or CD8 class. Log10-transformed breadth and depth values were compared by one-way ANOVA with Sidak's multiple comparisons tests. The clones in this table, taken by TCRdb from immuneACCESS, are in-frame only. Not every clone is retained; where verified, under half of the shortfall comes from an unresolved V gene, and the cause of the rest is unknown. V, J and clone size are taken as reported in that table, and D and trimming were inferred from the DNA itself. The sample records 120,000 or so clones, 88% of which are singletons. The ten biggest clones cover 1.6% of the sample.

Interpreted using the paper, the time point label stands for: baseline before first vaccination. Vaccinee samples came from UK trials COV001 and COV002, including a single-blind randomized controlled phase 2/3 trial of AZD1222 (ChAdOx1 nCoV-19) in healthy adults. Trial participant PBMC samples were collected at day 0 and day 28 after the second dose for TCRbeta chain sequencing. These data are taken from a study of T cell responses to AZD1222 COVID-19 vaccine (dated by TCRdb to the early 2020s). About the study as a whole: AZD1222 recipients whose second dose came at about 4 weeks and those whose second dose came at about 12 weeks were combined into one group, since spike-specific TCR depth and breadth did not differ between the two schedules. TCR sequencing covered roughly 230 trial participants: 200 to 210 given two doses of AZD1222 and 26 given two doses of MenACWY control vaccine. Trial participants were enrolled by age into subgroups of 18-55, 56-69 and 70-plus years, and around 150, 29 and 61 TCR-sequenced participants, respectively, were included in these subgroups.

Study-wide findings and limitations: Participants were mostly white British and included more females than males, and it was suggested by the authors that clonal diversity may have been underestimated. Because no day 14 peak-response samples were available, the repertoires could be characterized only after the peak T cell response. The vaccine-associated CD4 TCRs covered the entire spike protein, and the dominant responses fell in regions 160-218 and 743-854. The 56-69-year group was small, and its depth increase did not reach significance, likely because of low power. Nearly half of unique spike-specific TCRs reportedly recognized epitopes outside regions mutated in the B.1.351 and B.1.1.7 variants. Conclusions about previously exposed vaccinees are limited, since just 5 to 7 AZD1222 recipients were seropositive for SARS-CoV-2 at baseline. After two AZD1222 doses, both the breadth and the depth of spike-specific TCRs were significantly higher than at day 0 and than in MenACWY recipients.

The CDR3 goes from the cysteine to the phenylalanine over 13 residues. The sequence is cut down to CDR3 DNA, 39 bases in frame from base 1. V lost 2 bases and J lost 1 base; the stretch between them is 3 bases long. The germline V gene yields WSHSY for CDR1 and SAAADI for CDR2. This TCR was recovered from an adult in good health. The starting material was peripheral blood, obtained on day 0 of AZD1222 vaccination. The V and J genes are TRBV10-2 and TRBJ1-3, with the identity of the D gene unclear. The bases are TGCGCCAGCAGTGAGGCTTCTGGAAACACCATATATTTT. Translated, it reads CASSEASGNTIYF.